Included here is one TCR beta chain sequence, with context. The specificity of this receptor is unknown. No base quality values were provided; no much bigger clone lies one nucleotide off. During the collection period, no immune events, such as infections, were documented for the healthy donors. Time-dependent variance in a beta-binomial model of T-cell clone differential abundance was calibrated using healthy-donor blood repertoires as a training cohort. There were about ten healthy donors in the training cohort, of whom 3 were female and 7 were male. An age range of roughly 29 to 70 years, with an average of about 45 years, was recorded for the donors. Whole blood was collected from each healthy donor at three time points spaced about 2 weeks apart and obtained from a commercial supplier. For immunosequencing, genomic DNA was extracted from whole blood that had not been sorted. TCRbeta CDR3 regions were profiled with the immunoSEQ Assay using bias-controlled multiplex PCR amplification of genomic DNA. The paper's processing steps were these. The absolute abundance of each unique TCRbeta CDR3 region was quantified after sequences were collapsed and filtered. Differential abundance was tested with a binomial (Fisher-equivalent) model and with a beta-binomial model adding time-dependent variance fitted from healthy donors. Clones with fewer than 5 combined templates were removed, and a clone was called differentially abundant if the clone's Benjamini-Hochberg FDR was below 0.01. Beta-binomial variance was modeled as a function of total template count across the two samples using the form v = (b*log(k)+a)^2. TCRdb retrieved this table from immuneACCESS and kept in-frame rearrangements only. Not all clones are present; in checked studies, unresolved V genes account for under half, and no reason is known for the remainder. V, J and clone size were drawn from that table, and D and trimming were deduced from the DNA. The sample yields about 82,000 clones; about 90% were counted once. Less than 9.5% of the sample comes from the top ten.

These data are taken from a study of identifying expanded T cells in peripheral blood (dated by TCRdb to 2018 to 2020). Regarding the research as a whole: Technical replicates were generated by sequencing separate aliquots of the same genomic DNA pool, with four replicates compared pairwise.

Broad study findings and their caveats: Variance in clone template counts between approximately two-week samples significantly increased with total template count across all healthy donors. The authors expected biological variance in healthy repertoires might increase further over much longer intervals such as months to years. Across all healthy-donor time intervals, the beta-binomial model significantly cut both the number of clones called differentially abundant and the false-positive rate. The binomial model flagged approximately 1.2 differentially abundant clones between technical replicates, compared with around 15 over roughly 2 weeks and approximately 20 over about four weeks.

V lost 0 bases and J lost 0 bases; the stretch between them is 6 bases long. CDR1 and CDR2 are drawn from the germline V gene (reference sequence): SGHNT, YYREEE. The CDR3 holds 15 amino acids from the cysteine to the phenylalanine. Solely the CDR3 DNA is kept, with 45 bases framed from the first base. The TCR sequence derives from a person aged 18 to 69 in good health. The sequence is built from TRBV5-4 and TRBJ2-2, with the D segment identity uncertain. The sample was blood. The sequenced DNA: TGTGCCAGCAGCTTGGACCAGCCGAACACCGGGGAGCTGTTTTTT. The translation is CASSLDQPNTGELFF.